The 6 T cell receptor beta chains in this list originate from one sample, sequenced in a study of CD8 T cells in ankylosing spondylitis. Overall study results and limits: There was a TCR beta motif, made of several highly homologous variants, that appeared characteristic of ankylosing spondylitis blood.

Their specific antigens are unknown. MiXCR was run by TCRdb on the 5' RACE reads, yielding one entry per CDR3 protein. There are about 390,000 distinct CDR3 sequences in the sample; 20% to 25% occur only once, and roughly a sixth lies in the top ten. Sequencing was performed on blood, either unsorted or a sorted T cell fraction (not recorded which). These receptors were obtained from a male donor with ankylosing spondylitis.

In this sample, this clonotype turned up a few times. V and J are TRBV29-1 and TRBJ2-1; 8 bases agree with TRBD2. This CDR3 is built from 12 residues. Germline-derived CDR1 and CDR2 are SQVTM and ANQGSEA. The junction had 7 bases not matched to a gene; V was cut back by 7 bases and J by 8 bases. The DNA of the CDR3 is TGCAGCGCGCAGCGGGAGAAGGATGAGCAGTTCTTC. As protein: CSAQREKDEQFF.

This chain joins TRBV6-1 and TRBJ1-1; 8 bases map to TRBD1. CDR1 and CDR2 from the germline V gene are MNHNS and SASEGT. The CDR3 loop spans 14 amino acids. The J segment lost 3 bases and the V segment lost 6 bases, leaving 6 bases of the junction unmatched. CDR3 protein: CASSGTGGYTEAFF. In nucleotides, the CDR3 is TGTGCCAGCAGCGGGACAGGCGGTTACACTGAAGCTTTCTTT.

The chain carries TRBV7-9 and TRBJ2-3, with D perhaps TRBD2 (6 bases). CDR3 length: 15 residues. V shed 7 bases and J shed 1 base, with 15 bases lying between them. The germline V gene encodes CDR1 SEHNR and CDR2 FQNEAQ (reference sequence). The CDR3 is CASTRAGRGTDTQYF. The CDR3 nucleotides are TGTGCCAGCACCCGGGCGGGACGGGGCACAGATACGCAGTATTTT.

The chain couples TRBV2 to TRBJ1-2; the D gene is possibly TRBD1 (5 bases). Germline values: CDR1 SNHLY, CDR2 FYNNEI. The V end lost 4 bases, the J end lost 6 bases, and 12 bases lay between the germline ends. The CDR3 is made up of 13 amino acids. The CDR3 DNA reads TGTGCCAGCAGTGCGGCGGGACCGGATGGCTACACCTTC. Amino acid sequence: CASSAAGPDGYTF.

The rearrangement joins TRBV6-1 to TRBJ1-4; D remains unclear. The germline gives CDR1 MNHNS, CDR2 SASEGT. The CDR3 totals 13 residues. With 1 base removed from V and 5 bases from J, the gap between germline ends came to 5 bases. DNA for the CDR3: TGTGCCAGCAGTGAAGTAGAAAATGAAAAACTGTTTTTT. It codes for CASSEVENEKLFF.

This clonotype was counted a few times. The chain uses TRBV28 and TRBJ2-1; 8 positions agree with TRBD2. The germline CDR1 and CDR2 sequences are MDHEN and SYDVKM. The CDR3 has 15 amino acids. The trim removed 7 bases at V and 5 bases at J, leaving 10 bases unmatched. The DNA of the CDR3 is TGTGCCAGCAACGACCTTAGCGGGAATCACAATGAGCAGTTCTTC. Its protein product is CASNDLSGNHNEQFF. The variable domain in full, with the rest retrieved from reference TRBV28 and TRBJ2-1, is DVKVTQSSRYLVKRTGEKVFLECVQDMDHENMFWYRQDPGLGLRLIYFSYDVKMKEKGDIPEGYSVSREKKERFSLILESASTNQTSMYLCASNDLSGNHNEQFFGPGTRLTVL.